This TCR beta chain was recorded in a study of molecular identifiers for immune sequencing clone quantification. TCRdb used MiXCR to reprocess the PCR reads, holding one entry per CDR3 protein. The data contain about 640,000 distinct CDR3 sequences, 15% to 20% of them seen just once; the ten biggest clones take up 0.85%. Isolation of naive CD8 T cells was achieved by sorting on a CD8+CD4-CCR7+CD45RA+ phenotype. With V trimmed by 5 bases and J by 2 bases, 10 bases remained unmatched. Germline V gives CDR1 MNHEY, CDR2 SVGAGI. The CDR3 spans 16 residues. The genes are TRBV6-5 and TRBJ2-7, with 9 bases that match TRBD1. This sequence was found in a human donor in good health. Some libraries in this study had Jurkat cell RNA spiked in. Sequenced sample: naive CD8+ T cells from blood, with Jurkat cell RNA spiked in. Subset reported: FACS-sorted CD8+CD4-CCR7+CD45RA+ naive T cells. The CDR3 sequence is CASSDLQGALTYEQYF. CDR3 DNA sequence: TGTGCCAGCAGTGACCTACAGGGGGCCCTTACCTACGAGCAGTACTTC.